The present T cell receptor (beta chain) was sequenced within a study of blood T cell repertoires in COVID-19. Data came from immunoSEQ multiplex PCR; TCRdb stores just in-frame clones and leaves some out. This sample has about 220,000 clones; around 89% occur once, and the top ten carry 2% to 2.5%. The sample was PBMCs or T cells enriched from blood (not recorded which). The sequence came from a woman aged 40 to 55 with acute COVID-19.

The CDR3 DNA sequence: TGTGCCAGCAGCGCGGACAGTGGGTTAGCTGAAGCTTTCTTT. Its translation is CASSADSGLAEAFF. The chain combines TRBV5-6 with TRBJ1-1; tentatively, D is TRBD1 (6 bases). V was shortened by 4 bases and J by 6 bases, with 16 bases between the two germline ends. Germline lookup yields CDR1 SGHDT and CDR2 YYEEEE. This CDR3 has 14 residues.